Listed here are 18 T cell receptor beta chains from one sample, sequenced in a study of T cell responses to AZD1222 COVID-19 vaccine. Produced via immunoSEQ multiplex PCR; TCRdb's table is partial and in-frame only. The sample holds 85,000 to 90,000 clones, roughly nine tenths seen once. The sequences come from peripheral blood, collected on day 0 of AZD1222 vaccination. Source of these receptors: an adult in good health.

The chain couples TRBV3-1 (or the pseudogene TRBV3-2) to TRBJ1-2; D unresolved. V dropped 1 base and J dropped 9 bases, with 12 bases sitting between them. The length of the CDR3 is 13 residues. CDR1 and CDR2 from the germline V gene are LGHDT and YNNKEL (reference sequence). The CDR3 region has the DNA TGTGCCAGCAGCCAAGGAGCCCAAGTTCGCTACACCTTC. Translated: CASSQGAQVRYTF.

CDR3 protein: CASSLRTAGEGFYEQYF. In DNA form, the CDR3 reads TGTGCCAGCAGTTTACGCACAGCGGGAGAAGGCTTCTACGAGCAGTACTTC. The V call is TRBV28, the J call TRBJ2-7, with TRBD2 matching over 8 bases. CDR1 is MDHEN, CDR2 SYDVKM, per germline. The trim removed 2 bases at V and 3 bases at J, leaving 12 bases unmatched. This CDR3 comprises 17 residues. Looking up the rest from reference TRBV28 and TRBJ2-7 gives the full variable domain: DVKVTQSSRYLVKRTGEKVFLECVQDMDHENMFWYRQDPGLGLRLIYFSYDVKMKEKGDIPEGYSVSREKKERFSLILESASTNQTSMYLCASSLRTAGEGFYEQYFGPGTRLTVT.

The CDR3 sequence is CASSVEPTNTEAFF. Written as DNA, the CDR3 is TGTGCCAGCAGCGTAGAACCAACCAACACTGAAGCTTTCTTT. The chain combines TRBV9 with TRBJ1-1; D ambiguous. This CDR3 contains 14 residues. Germline V gene sequence: CDR1 SGDLS, CDR2 YYNGEE. The V end was cut by 0 bases, the J end by 2 bases, with 8 bases between.

V is TRBV6-6 and J is TRBJ1-1, with 8 bases fitting TRBD1. From germline, CDR1 is MNHNY and CDR2 SVGAGI (reference sequence). The ends lost 5 bases at V and 4 bases at J; junction bases unmatched: 9. This CDR3 is 15 amino acids long. The CDR3 DNA sequence: TGTGCCAGCAGTGCATCCGGACAGGGTGGCACTGAAGCTTTCTTT. It is translated as CASSASGQGGTEAFF.

The chain combines TRBV11-2 with TRBJ2-7; 12 bases agree with TRBD1. V was clipped by 0 bases and J by 5 bases; unmatched bases: 8. The CDR3 consists of 17 residues. Looked up from germline, CDR1 is SGHAT and CDR2 is FQNNGV. DNA of the CDR3: TGTGCCAGCAGCTTAGAGGCAATGGGACAGGGGGCCCACGAGCAGTACTTC. Amino acids: CASSLEAMGQGAHEQYF.

V and J are TRBV12-5 and TRBJ1-2, with D possibly TRBD1 on 5 matching bases. The CDR3 is made up of 13 amino acids. The germline V and J ends were trimmed by 1 base and 6 bases, with 9 bases remaining between them. Germline CDR1 is LGHNT and CDR2 is FRNRAP. The CDR3 reads CASGLAPRDGYTF. DNA of the CDR3: TGTGCTAGTGGTTTGGCCCCCAGGGATGGCTACACCTTC. The full variable domain, in which reference TRBV12-5 and TRBJ1-2 provide the parts outside the CDR3, is DARVTQTPRHKVTEMGQEVTMRCQPILGHNTVFWYRQTMMQGLELLAYFRNRAPLDDSGMPKDRFSAEMPDATLATLKIQPSEPRDSAVYFCASGLAPRDGYTFGSGTRLTVV.

The CDR3 region is CASSLLGANTEAFF. Written as DNA, the CDR3 is TGTGCCAGCTCACTGCTTGGGGCGAACACTGAAGCTTTCTTT. The chain couples TRBV18 to TRBJ1-1; D perhaps matches TRBD1 (5 bases). Germline values: CDR1 KGHSH, CDR2 LQKENI. The CDR3 runs to 14 residues. V was cut by 4 bases and J by 1 base, with 10 bases left in between.

The rearrangement joins TRBV14 to TRBJ1-1; possible D gene TRBD1, 5 bases. This CDR3 has 15 residues. Germline CDR1 and CDR2: SGHDN and FVKESK. Deletions cut 3 bases from V and 6 bases from J, with 17 bases between. DNA of the CDR3: TGTGCCAGCAGCCAGGCGGGACGCTGGCGGGCTGAAGCTTTCTTT. Protein product: CASSQAGRWRAEAFF.

The chain links TRBV7-9 to TRBJ2-6, with D tentatively TRBD1 (6 bases). Trimming stripped 5 bases from V and 0 bases from J, with 11 bases between. The CDR3 sequence is 16 residues long. Germline V gene sequence: CDR1 SEHNR, CDR2 FQNEAQ (reference sequence). CDR3 sequence: CASSGQSFSGANVLTF. The CDR3 bases are TGTGCCAGCAGCGGACAGTCTTTCTCTGGGGCCAACGTCCTGACTTTC.

This rearrangement joins TRBV7-3 to TRBJ2-3; possibly TRBD1 for D (7 bases). Trimming removed 11 bases at V and 4 bases at J, with 22 bases between. Germline CDR1 SGHTA, CDR2 FQGTGA. The CDR3 runs 15 residues. CDR3 protein: CALFPRAGGPDTQYF. The CDR3 DNA follows: TGTGCCCTTTTCCCCCGGGCAGGGGGGCCAGATACGCAGTATTTT.

In the case of this clone: A read error may produce the germline difference seen at one junction end. The chain carries TRBV23-1 and TRBJ1-3; TRBD1 agrees at 7 bases. TRBV23-1 is identified as an open reading frame with a role that is uncertain. CDR3 length: 17 amino acids. In DNA form, the CDR3 reads TGCGCCAGCAGTAAATCAGGGGGGACGCAAACTGGAAACACCATATATTTT. The encoded protein is CASSKSGGTQTGNTIYF.

The gene calls are TRBV4-2 and TRBJ2-7, with 8 positions matching TRBD1. Germline CDR1 is LGHNA and CDR2 is YNFKEQ. The CDR3 totals 16 residues. Losses at the gene ends were 4 bases for V and 6 bases for J; bases not matched to a gene: 14. This chain's CDR3 is CASSPAAAQGTGEQYF. CDR3 sequence (DNA): TGTGCCAGCAGCCCGGCCGCCGCACAGGGGACAGGCGAGCAGTACTTC.

The chain links TRBV11-2 to TRBJ1-1; no firm D call. The CDR3 has 15 amino acids. V was pared by 3 bases and J by 1 base, with 12 bases between. Germline CDR1 and CDR2: SGHAT and FQNNGV. CDR3 nucleotide sequence: TGTGCCAGCAGCTTCGGACCAGGCGGGAACACTGAAGCTTTCTTT. Protein: CASSFGPGGNTEAFF.

The chain employs TRBV3-1 (or the pseudogene TRBV3-2) and TRBJ2-1; 11 bases match TRBD2. V trimming: 6 bases; J trimming: 3 bases; junction bases outside the gene matches: 4. The CDR3 is 15 residues long. Germline values: CDR1 LGHDT, CDR2 YNNKEL (reference sequence). CDR3 sequence: CASRPGTSGYNEQFF. The CDR3 bases are TGTGCCAGCAGACCCGGGACTAGCGGCTACAATGAGCAGTTCTTC.

The J gene is TRBJ1-2, the V gene TRBV19; D is ambiguous. The CDR3 is 14 residues long. V lost 1 base, J lost 4 bases, and 10 bases lay in between. Germline V gene sequence: CDR1 LNHDA, CDR2 SQIVND (reference sequence). The CDR3 DNA reads TGTGCCAGTAGTATAGTAGGAGTACTCTATGGCTACACCTTC. Its protein is CASSIVGVLYGYTF.

J is TRBJ1-1 and V is TRBV7-8; tentative D call: TRBD1 (5 bases). Trimming cost V 5 bases and J 4 bases, with 14 bases left between them. Germline V gives CDR1 SGHVS, CDR2 FQNEAQ. The CDR3 loop spans 14 amino acids. As DNA, the CDR3 is TGTGCCAGCAGCAGGGACTATGGCTTCACTGAAGCTTTCTTT. It translates to CASSRDYGFTEAFF. Full variable domain (outside the CDR3, taken from reference TRBV7-8 and TRBJ1-1): GAGVSQSPRYKVAKRGQDVALRCDPISGHVSLFWYQQALGQGPEFLTYFQNEAQLDKSGLPSDRFFAERPEGSVSTLKIQRTQQEDSAVYLCASSRDYGFTEAFFGQGTRLTVV.

V gene TRBV28 combines with J gene TRBJ1-1; D may be TRBD1 (5 bases). This CDR3 has 13 residues. Trimming shortened V by 7 bases and J by 4 bases, and 13 bases separated the two germline ends. The germline gives CDR1 MDHEN, CDR2 SYDVKM. CDR3 region: CASTDGGPTEAFF. In DNA form, the CDR3 reads TGTGCCAGCACCGACGGGGGACCCACTGAAGCTTTCTTT.

The V gene is TRBV3-1 (or the pseudogene TRBV3-2), the J gene TRBJ1-2; D is uncertain. V gave up 1 base and J gave up 1 base, with 10 bases separating them. Germline assignment: CDR1 LGHDT and CDR2 YNNKEL (reference sequence). CDR3 length: 15 residues. CDR3 sequence reads: CASSQASWGNYGYTF. In DNA form, the CDR3 reads TGTGCCAGCAGCCAAGCCAGCTGGGGTAACTATGGCTACACCTTC.